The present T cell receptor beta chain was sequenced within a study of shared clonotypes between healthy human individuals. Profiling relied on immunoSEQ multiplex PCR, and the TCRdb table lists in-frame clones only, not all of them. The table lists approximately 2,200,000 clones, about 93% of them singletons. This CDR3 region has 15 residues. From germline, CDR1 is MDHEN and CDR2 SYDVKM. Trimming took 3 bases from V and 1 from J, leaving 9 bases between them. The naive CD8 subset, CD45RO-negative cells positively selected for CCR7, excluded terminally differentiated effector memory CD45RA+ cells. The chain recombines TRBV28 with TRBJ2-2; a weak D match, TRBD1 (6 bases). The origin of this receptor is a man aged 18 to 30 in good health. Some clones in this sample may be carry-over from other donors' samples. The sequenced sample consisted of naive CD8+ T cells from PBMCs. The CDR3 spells CASSFWGRNTGELFF. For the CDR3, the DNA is TGTGCCAGCAGTTTTTGGGGGCGGAACACCGGGGAGCTGTTTTTT.